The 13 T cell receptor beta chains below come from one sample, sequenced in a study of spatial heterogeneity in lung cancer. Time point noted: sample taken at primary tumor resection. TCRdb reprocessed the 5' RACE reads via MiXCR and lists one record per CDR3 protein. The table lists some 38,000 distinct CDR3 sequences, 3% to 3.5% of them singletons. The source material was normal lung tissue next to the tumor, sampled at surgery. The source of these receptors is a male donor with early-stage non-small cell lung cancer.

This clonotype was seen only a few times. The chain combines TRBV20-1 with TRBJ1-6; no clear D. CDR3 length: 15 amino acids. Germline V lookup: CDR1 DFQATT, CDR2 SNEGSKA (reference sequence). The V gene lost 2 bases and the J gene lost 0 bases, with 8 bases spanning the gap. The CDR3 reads CSARFRSSYNSPLHF. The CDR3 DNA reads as TGCAGTGCTAGATTCCGCAGCTCCTATAATTCACCCCTCCACTTT.

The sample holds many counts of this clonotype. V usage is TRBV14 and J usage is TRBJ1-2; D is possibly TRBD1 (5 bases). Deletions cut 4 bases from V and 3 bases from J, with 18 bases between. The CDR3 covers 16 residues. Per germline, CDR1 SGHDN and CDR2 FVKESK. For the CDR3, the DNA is TGTGCCAGCAGCCCCATGGGGGGACCGAAGTACTATGGCTACACCTTC. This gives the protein CASSPMGGPKYYGYTF.

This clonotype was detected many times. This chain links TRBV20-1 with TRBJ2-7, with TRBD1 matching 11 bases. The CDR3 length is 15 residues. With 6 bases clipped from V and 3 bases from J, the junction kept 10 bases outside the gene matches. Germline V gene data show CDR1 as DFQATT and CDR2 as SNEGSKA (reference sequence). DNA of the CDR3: TGCAGTGCAACCGGACAGGGGGCAGGCGGCTACGAGCAGTACTTC. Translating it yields CSATGQGAGGYEQYF.

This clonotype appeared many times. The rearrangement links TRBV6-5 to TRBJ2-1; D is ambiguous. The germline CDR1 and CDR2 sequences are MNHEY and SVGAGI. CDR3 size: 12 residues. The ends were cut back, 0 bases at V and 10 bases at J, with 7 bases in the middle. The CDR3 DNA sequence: TGTGCCAGCAGTTACTCCCAAGGGGAGCAGTTCTTC. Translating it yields CASSYSQGEQFF.

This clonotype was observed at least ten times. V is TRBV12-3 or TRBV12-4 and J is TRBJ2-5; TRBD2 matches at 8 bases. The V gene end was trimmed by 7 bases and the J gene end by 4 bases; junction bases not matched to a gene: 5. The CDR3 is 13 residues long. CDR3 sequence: CASNIGGGETQYF. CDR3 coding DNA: TGTGCCAGCAATATCGGGGGGGGAGAGACCCAGTACTTC.

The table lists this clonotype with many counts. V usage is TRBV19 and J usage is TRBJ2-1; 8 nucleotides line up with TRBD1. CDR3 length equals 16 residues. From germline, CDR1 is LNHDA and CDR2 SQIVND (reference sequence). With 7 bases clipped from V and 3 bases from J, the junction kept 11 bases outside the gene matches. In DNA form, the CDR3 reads TGTGCCAGTATCCCCTCCGACAGGGGACTCTACAATGAGCAGTTCTTC. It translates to CASIPSDRGLYNEQFF.

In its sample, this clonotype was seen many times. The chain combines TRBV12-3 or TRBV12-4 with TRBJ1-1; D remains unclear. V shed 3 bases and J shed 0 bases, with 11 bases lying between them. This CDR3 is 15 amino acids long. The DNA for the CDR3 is TGTGCCAGCAGTTTCGACGAATCGATGAACACTGAAGCTTTCTTT. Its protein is CASSFDESMNTEAFF.

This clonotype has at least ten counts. Here the CDR3 reads CASSPVAANQPQHF. The CDR3 DNA reads TGTGCCAGCAGTCCGGTGGCAGCTAATCAGCCCCAGCATTTT. J is TRBJ1-5 and V is TRBV28; D is uncertain. The length of the CDR3 is 14 residues. The V and J ends lost 5 bases and 4 bases respectively, with 12 bases between them. CDR1 is MDHEN and CDR2 is SYDVKM in the germline V gene.

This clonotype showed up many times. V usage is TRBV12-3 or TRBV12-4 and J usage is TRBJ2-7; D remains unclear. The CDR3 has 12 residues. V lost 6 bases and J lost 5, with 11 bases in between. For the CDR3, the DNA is TGTGCCAGCAGCCGCCGGTCTGACGAGCAGTACTTC. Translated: CASSRRSDEQYF.

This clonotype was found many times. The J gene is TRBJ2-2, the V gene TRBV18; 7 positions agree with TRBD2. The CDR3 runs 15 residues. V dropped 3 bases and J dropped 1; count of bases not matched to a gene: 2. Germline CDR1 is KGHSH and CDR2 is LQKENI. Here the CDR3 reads CASSPQRGNTGELFF. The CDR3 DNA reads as TGTGCCAGCTCACCCCAGCGGGGGAACACCGGGGAGCTGTTTTTT.

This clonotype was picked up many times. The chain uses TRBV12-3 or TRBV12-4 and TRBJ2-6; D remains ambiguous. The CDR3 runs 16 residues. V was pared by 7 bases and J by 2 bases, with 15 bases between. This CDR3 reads CASTPGLTTGANVLTF. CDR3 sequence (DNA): TGTGCCAGCACCCCGGGCCTCACCACTGGGGCCAACGTCCTGACTTTC.

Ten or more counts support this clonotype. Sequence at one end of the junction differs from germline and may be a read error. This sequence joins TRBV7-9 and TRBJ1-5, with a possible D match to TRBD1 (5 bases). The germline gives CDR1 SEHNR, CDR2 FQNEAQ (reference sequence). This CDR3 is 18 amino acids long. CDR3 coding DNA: TGTGCCAGCAGCGTAGCCGATTTCTCTGGGGGGAGCAATCAGCCCCAGCATTTT. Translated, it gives CASSVADFSGGSNQPQHF. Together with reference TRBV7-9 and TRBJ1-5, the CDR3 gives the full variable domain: DTGVSQNPRHKITKRGQNVTFRCDPISEHNRLYWYRQTLGQGPEFLTYFQNEAQLEKSRLLSDRFSAERPKGSFSTLEIQRTEQGDSAMYLCASSVADFSGGSNQPQHFGDGTRLSIL.

The CDR3 DNA is TGTGCCACCAGTGATAGGGGCCGTAACAATGAGCAGTTCTTC. This encodes CATSDRGRNNEQFF. This sequence joins TRBV24-1 and TRBJ2-1; a possible D gene is TRBD1 (5 bases). The ends were cut back, 3 bases at V and 5 bases at J, with 10 bases in the middle. This CDR3 comprises 14 residues. Germline CDR1 reads KGHDR; CDR2 reads SFDVKD.